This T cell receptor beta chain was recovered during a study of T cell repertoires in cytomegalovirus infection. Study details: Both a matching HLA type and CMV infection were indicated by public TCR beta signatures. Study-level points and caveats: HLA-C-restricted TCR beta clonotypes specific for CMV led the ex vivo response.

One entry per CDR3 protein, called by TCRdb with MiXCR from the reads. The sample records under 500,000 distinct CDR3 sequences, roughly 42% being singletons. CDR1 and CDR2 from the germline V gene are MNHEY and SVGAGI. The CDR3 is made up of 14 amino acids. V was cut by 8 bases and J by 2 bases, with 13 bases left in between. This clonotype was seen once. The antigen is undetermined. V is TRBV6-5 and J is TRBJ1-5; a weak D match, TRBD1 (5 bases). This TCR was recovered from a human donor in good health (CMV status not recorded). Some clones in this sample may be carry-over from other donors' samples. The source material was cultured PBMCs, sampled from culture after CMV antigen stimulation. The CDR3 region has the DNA TGTGCCAGCGGGGCGGGAGGGGGCAATCAGCCCCAGCATTTT. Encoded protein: CASGAGGGNQPQHF.